The clone carrying this T cell receptor (beta chain) was picked up a small number of times. As to time point: patch test 3, about 24 weeks after DPC sensitization. The treatment denotes: therapeutic diphenylcyclopropenone sensitization with weekly scalp DPC. This entry belongs to a study of human T cells and chemical hapten exposure. Authors' methods: A per-sample median of about 96,000 TCRs was observed, with a range of about 23,224 to 750,000. TCRdb passed the RACE reads through MiXCR, listing each CDR3 protein once. The V and J calls come from TCRdb's annotation, not from the publication. The repertoire has roughly 64,000 distinct CDR3 sequences, approximately 11% of them found once; the top ten carry about 2.3%. Trimming removed 4 bases from V and 3 bases from J, with 16 bases in between. Germline values: CDR1 MNHEY, CDR2 SMNVEV (reference sequence). This CDR3 comprises 15 residues.

Sequencing was performed on whole blood, taken in connection with sensitization to the hapten diphenylcyclopropenone (DPC). The chain is built from TRBV27 and TRBJ2-7; tentative D call: TRBD2 (5 bases). The clonotype comes from a woman in her twenties or thirties with alopecia areata. Some clones in this sample may be carry-over from other donors' samples. DNA of the CDR3: TGTGCCAGCAGTTCAAGATTGAAGGGAGTCTACGAGCAGTACTTC. As protein: CASSSRLKGVYEQYF.